This section outlines one T cell receptor beta chain sequence together with its context. Its antigen is currently unknown. These data are taken from a study of early T cells in non-severe SARS-CoV-2 infection. Study at large: Unsorted whole-blood RNA was sequenced in bulk, leaving chains unpaired.

Separate cDNA molecules each had unique molecular identifiers attached to them. Via MiXCR, TCRdb re-called the 5' RACE reads, giving one row per CDR3 protein. This table has under 85,000 distinct CDR3 sequences, about an eighth appearing once. The V gene's germline CDR1 is SQVTM and CDR2 ANQGSEA. V dropped 7 bases and J dropped 6; count of bases not matched to a gene: 11. The CDR3 is 14 amino acids. Overall study findings and caveats: Clonotype matching in VDJdb favored anti-spike CD8 responses and did not capture private and CD4 specificities.

Sequencing was done on a sample of whole blood. The gene calls are TRBV29-1 and TRBJ2-1; 8 nucleotides match TRBD2. This TCR was recovered from an adult who was a healthcare worker with PCR-confirmed SARS-CoV-2 infection or an uninfected control (not recorded which). CDR3 coding DNA: TGCAGCGGCGAGGGGCGACTAGCGCCCAATGAGCAGTTCTTC. Translating it yields CSGEGRLAPNEQFF.